This passage covers 30 T cell receptor beta chains from one sample sequenced in a study of cytomegalovirus exposure and HLA in healthy donors. With 60 Vbeta and 13 Jbeta primers, the PCR was carried out. The protocol was immunoSEQ multiplex PCR, while the TCRdb copy is restricted to in-frame clones and leaves out a portion. The sample carries 50,000 or so clones, roughly 76% recorded once. Sequenced: PBMCs. The origin of the receptors is a man aged 30 to 45 in good health and CMV-seronegative.

This clone is deemed medium-sized. The V gene is TRBV29-1, the J gene TRBJ1-1; TRBD1 aligns across 9 bases. J lost 1 base, V lost 4 bases, and 7 bases had no gene match. Germline loops: CDR1 SQVTM, CDR2 ANQGSEA. This CDR3 is 15 amino acids long. The CDR3 DNA sequence: TGCAGCGTTGGAGGGGGACAGGGACGGAACACTGAAGCTTTCTTT. Its protein product is CSVGGGQGRNTEAFF.

The chain couples TRBV7-6 to TRBJ2-2, with 10 bases that match TRBD2. Trimming took 2 bases from V and 0 from J; bases not matched to a gene: 6. CDR1 and CDR2 from the germline V gene are SGHVS and FNYEAQ. The length of the CDR3 is 18 residues. The DNA for the CDR3 is TGTGCCAGCAGCTTATCACCAGCGGGAGGGGCGAACACCGGGGAGCTGTTTTTT. Its translation is CASSLSPAGGANTGELFF. The whole variable domain, filled in from reference TRBV7-6 and TRBJ2-2, reads GAGVSQSPRYKVTKRGQDVALRCDPISGHVSLYWYRQALGQGPEFLTYFNYEAQQDKSGLPNDRFSAERPEGSISTLTIQRTEQRDSAMYRCASSLSPAGGANTGELFFGEGSRLTVL.

J is TRBJ1-1 and V is TRBV29-1, with 7 bases lining up with TRBD1. The germline gives CDR1 SQVTM, CDR2 ANQGSEA. The ends lost 4 bases at V and 3 bases at J; junction bases unmatched: 11. The CDR3 has 15 residues. This CDR3 is CSVVSRGGMDTEAFF. The CDR3 coding sequence is TGCAGCGTTGTGTCTAGAGGGGGCATGGACACTGAAGCTTTCTTT.

The chain joins TRBV2 to TRBJ2-3; D unclear. Germline V gene data show CDR1 as SNHLY and CDR2 as FYNNEI. The CDR3 is 13 residues long. The V end lost 1 base, the J end lost 11 bases, and 13 bases lay between the germline ends. CDR3 coding DNA: TGTGCCAGCAGTGAAGACCAACTTTATGGGCAGTATTTT. Translated, it gives CASSEDQLYGQYF.

In its sample, this clone was seen a few times. This chain links TRBV6-5 with TRBJ2-5; possible D gene TRBD2, 5 bases. This CDR3 is 15 amino acids long. Deletions cut 2 bases from V and 4 bases from J, with 14 bases between. The germline V gene has CDR1 MNHEY and CDR2 SVGAGI. CDR3 amino acids: CASSYRGGVRETQYF. The CDR3 DNA sequence: TGTGCCAGCAGTTACCGGGGTGGCGTACGAGAGACCCAGTACTTC.

This clone was seen a handful of times. The gene calls are TRBV5-4 and TRBJ1-2; D unresolved. The germline V gene has CDR1 SGHNT and CDR2 YYREEE (reference sequence). The V end was cut by 0 bases, the J end by 0 bases, with 9 bases between. The CDR3 sequence is 15 residues long. CDR3 protein: CASSLVNSANYGYTF. The CDR3, as DNA: TGTGCCAGCAGCTTGGTTAACAGTGCTAACTATGGCTACACCTTC.

V and J are TRBV7-2 and TRBJ2-3; the D gene is possibly TRBD1 (6 bases). Trimming shortened V by 3 bases and J by 2 bases, and 24 bases separated the two germline ends. This CDR3 comprises 19 residues. The V gene's germline CDR1 is SGHTA and CDR2 FQGNSA. The CDR3 DNA is TGTGCCAGCAGCTTGGGGGTTTACAGGGAATTGGGCTTCACAGATACGCAGTATTTT. As protein: CASSLGVYRELGFTDTQYF.

The gene calls are TRBV5-6 and TRBJ2-5; a weak D match, TRBD1 (6 bases). The CDR3 is 18 amino acids. The germline V gene has CDR1 SGHDT and CDR2 YYEEEE. V lost 4 bases to trimming and J lost 2 bases, with 24 bases between them. The CDR3 loop is CASSDYLLSGTQQETQYF. DNA for the CDR3: TGTGCCAGCAGCGACTACCTACTCTCCGGGACACAGCAAGAGACCCAGTACTTC.

The DNA of the CDR3 is TGTGCCAGCAGCGTGTCGAGCGGCAATCAGCCCCAGCATTTT. This gives the protein CASSVSSGNQPQHF. The genes are TRBV9 and TRBJ1-5; unclear D gene. V was trimmed by 2 bases and J by 2 bases, leaving 8 bases between them. The germline CDR1 and CDR2 sequences are SGDLS and YYNGEE. The CDR3 is 14 residues long.

The CDR3 here is CASRGTSGIVVPGELFF. The CDR3 DNA reads as TGCGCCAGCAGGGGGACTAGCGGGATAGTAGTCCCCGGGGAGCTGTTTTTT. The chain is built from TRBV10-1 and TRBJ2-2; the match to TRBD2 covers 13 bases. J gave up 6 bases and V 6 bases, and 10 bases lay outside the gene matches. This CDR3 has 17 residues. Per germline, CDR1 WNHNN and CDR2 SYGVQD (reference sequence).

The V and J genes are TRBV28 and TRBJ1-4; 11 nucleotides line up with TRBD1. V shed 5 bases, J shed 12 bases, and the junction held 8 bases outside the gene matches. The CDR3 runs to 14 residues. CDR1 is MDHEN, CDR2 SYDVKM, per germline. The CDR3 coding sequence is TGTGCCAGCAGTCCGGGACAGGGGGAGGAAGAACTGTTTTTT. It yields the protein CASSPGQGEEELFF.

The chain couples TRBV5-1 to TRBJ2-1; 11 bases are a match to TRBD2. CDR1 is SGHRS and CDR2 is YFSETQ in the germline V gene. CDR3 length equals 15 residues. The ends lost 3 bases at V and 3 bases at J; junction bases unmatched: 2. This CDR3 reads CASSSTSGSYNEQFF. The CDR3 nucleotides read TGCGCCAGCAGCTCCACTAGCGGGAGCTACAATGAGCAGTTCTTC.

V usage is TRBV2 and J usage is TRBJ2-1; 7 bases map to TRBD1. With 4 bases clipped from V and 5 bases from J, the junction kept 5 bases outside the gene matches. CDR1 SNHLY and CDR2 FYNNEI come from the germline V gene. CDR3 length: 14 residues. Written as DNA, the CDR3 is TGTGCCAGCAGTGCAGGGGGTAGTCACAATGAGCAGTTCTTC. Protein product: CASSAGGSHNEQFF.

The chain combines TRBV29-1 with TRBJ2-5; 7 bases agree with TRBD1. The J call may be faulty, since TRBJ2-7 better matches the DNA end. Germline assignment: CDR1 SQVTM and CDR2 ANQGSEA. The CDR3 consists of 12 residues. CDR3 in DNA: TGCAGCGTGCGGACAGGTTCCCACGAGCAGTACTTC. It specifies CSVRTGSHEQYF.

The rearrangement joins TRBV4-1 to TRBJ2-5; the D gene is possibly TRBD1 (6 bases). Trimming pared 2 bases from V and 5 bases from J, leaving 12 bases between. This CDR3 is 14 amino acids long. Germline assignment: CDR1 MGHRA and CDR2 YSYEKL. The CDR3: CASSQLGGEETQYF. CDR3 in DNA: TGCGCCAGCAGCCAATTAGGGGGAGAGGAGACCCAGTACTTC.

The chain joins TRBV21-1 to TRBJ2-2; the D call TRBD2 from the table was never checked on the DNA. TRBV21-1 is marked as a pseudogene. This CDR3 has 18 amino acids. The CDR3: CASSKDGPGLANTGELFF. CDR3 DNA: TGTGCCAGCAGCAAAGATGGTCCGGGACTAGCGAACACCGGGGAGCTGTTTTTT.

The V call is TRBV25-1, the J call TRBJ2-3; no firm D call. Per the germline V gene, CDR1 is MGHDK and CDR2 is SYGVNS. Trimming cost V 2 bases and J 4 bases, with 7 bases left between them. The CDR3 totals 13 residues. The CDR3 region is CASSEIVADTQYF. CDR3 bases: TGTGCCAGCAGTGAAATTGTAGCAGATACGCAGTATTTT.

J is TRBJ2-2 and V is TRBV29-1, with TRBD1 matching 9 bases. The CDR3 totals 14 residues. J lost 7 bases, V lost 5 bases, and 8 bases had no gene match. Germline V gene data show CDR1 as SQVTM and CDR2 as ANQGSEA. The CDR3 protein is CSVPSQGASGELFF. As DNA, the CDR3 is TGCAGCGTTCCGTCACAGGGGGCGAGCGGGGAGCTGTTTTTT.

By sample share, this clone is medium-sized. V gene TRBV15 combines with J gene TRBJ1-1; D unclear. The CDR3 extends over 16 amino acids. In germline, CDR1 is LNHNV, CDR2 YYDKDF (reference sequence). V lost 1 base and J 1 base, leaving 13 bases between the germline ends. The CDR3 DNA is TGTGCCACCAGCAGAGGTATCGGAGGCACGAACACTGAAGCTTTCTTT. It encodes CATSRGIGGTNTEAFF.

V usage is TRBV5-5 and J usage is TRBJ2-7, with 9 bases identical to TRBD1. After removal of 6 bases from V and 1 base from J, the junction contained 5 bases not matched to a gene. The CDR3 runs to 14 residues. CDR1 is SGHKS, CDR2 YYEKEE, per germline (reference sequence). In DNA, the CDR3 is TGTGCCAGCATCCGGACAGGGGCTTCCTACGAGCAGTACTTC. Its translation: CASIRTGASYEQYF.

V gene TRBV4-1 combines with J gene TRBJ2-3; 8 bases are a match to TRBD1. From germline, CDR1 is MGHRA and CDR2 YSYEKL. V was pared by 3 bases and J by 8 bases, with 13 bases of the junction left unmatched. The CDR3 totals 16 residues. CDR3 residues: CASSHVDRDRWATQYF. The CDR3 DNA follows: TGCGCCAGCAGCCACGTCGACAGGGACAGGTGGGCTACGCAGTATTTT.

V usage is TRBV5-5 and J usage is TRBJ1-3; D might be TRBD1 (5 bases). The CDR3 sequence is 13 residues long. CDR1 is SGHKS, CDR2 YYEKEE, per germline (reference sequence). Between the trimmed V and J ends, which lost 5 bases and 4 bases, there was a span of 10 bases. The CDR3 sequence: CASRDMAGNTIYF. CDR3 DNA: TGTGCCAGCAGGGACATGGCCGGAAACACCATATATTTT.

The rearrangement links TRBV27 to TRBJ1-5; D is possibly TRBD1 (6 bases). The CDR3 contains 15 residues. Trimming stripped 4 bases from V and 0 bases from J, with 10 bases between. The germline gives CDR1 MNHEY, CDR2 SMNVEV (reference sequence). The CDR3 loop reads CASSWTAISNQPQHF. The CDR3 coding sequence is TGTGCCAGCAGTTGGACAGCAATTAGCAATCAGCCCCAGCATTTT.

The chain couples TRBV5-1 to TRBJ2-7; TRBD2 aligns across 15 bases. This CDR3 contains 15 residues. The trim removed 6 bases at V and 6 bases at J, leaving 7 bases unmatched. Germline CDR1 is SGHRS and CDR2 is YFSETQ. This CDR3 is CASTGLAGGVGEQYF. CDR3 coding DNA: TGCGCCAGCACAGGACTAGCGGGAGGGGTAGGCGAGCAGTACTTC.

On this clone: The conserved final phenylalanine or tryptophan is absent from the CDR3, which likely points to a read error. J is TRBJ1-5 and V is TRBV29-1; 8 positions agree with TRBD1. Germline V gene sequence: CDR1 SQVTM, CDR2 ANQGSEA. This CDR3 region has 13 residues. Trimming at V came to 6 bases and at J to 6 bases, leaving 7 bases not matched to a gene. The CDR3 sequence: CSVGTGHTQPQHV. The DNA for the CDR3 is TGCAGCGTGGGGACAGGACACACTCAGCCCCAGCATGTT.

This clone has only one observation. V gene TRBV29-1 combines with J gene TRBJ1-1, with D possibly TRBD1 on 6 matching bases. Germline V CDR1 and CDR2: SQVTM, ANQGSEA. CDR3 length: 12 amino acids. For the CDR3, the DNA is TGCACCGGGGGGCACCCAAACACTGAAGCTTTCTTT. The encoded protein is CTGGHPNTEAFF.

J is TRBJ2-1 and V is TRBV9; TRBD1 matches 8 bases. The germline V gene encodes CDR1 SGDLS and CDR2 YYNGEE. This CDR3 region has 15 residues. The V and J ends lost 3 bases and 0 bases, in that order; junction bases with no gene match: 2. Here the CDR3 reads CASSAGQGSYNEQFF. CDR3 nucleotides: TGTGCCAGCAGCGCCGGACAGGGCTCCTACAATGAGCAGTTCTTC.

The chain is built from TRBV5-4 and TRBJ2-7; TRBD2 might be the D (5 bases). Trimming left V 4 bases short and J 7 bases short, with 15 bases between. Germline loops: CDR1 SGHNT, CDR2 YYREEE (reference sequence). The CDR3 spans 13 residues. CDR3 loop: CASSILVLGEQYF. The CDR3, as DNA: TGTGCCAGCAGCATACTAGTGCTCGGAGAGCAGTACTTC.

The chain couples TRBV5-6 to TRBJ2-1; no firm D call. Germline CDR1 and CDR2: SGHDT and YYEEEE. CDR3 length equals 14 residues. Trimming pared 0 bases from V and 5 bases from J, leaving 9 bases between. CDR3 DNA: TGTGCCAGCAGCTTGGTCGGCGGTAACAATGAGCAGTTCTTC. Its translation: CASSLVGGNNEQFF.

The chain joins TRBV5-7 to TRBJ2-5; D is uncertain. The DNA end favors TRBJ2-7, so the J call may be wrong. TRBV5-7 has ORF status, its function being uncertain. The CDR3 is made up of 11 amino acids. CDR3 in DNA: TGTGCCAGCAGCTTGAATTACGAGCAGTACTTC. This gives the protein CASSLNYEQYF.